The 23 T cell receptor beta chains given below trace back to one sample, sequenced in a study of OX40 agonist ivuxolimab in advanced cancers. TCRdb keeps only in-frame clones here, not all; method: immunoSEQ multiplex PCR. The profile shows roughly 79,000 clones, about nine tenths of them singletons. The sequenced sample was CD4+ or CD8+ T cells sorted from blood, obtained in a trial of the OX40 agonist ivuxolimab. The receptors stem from an adult with an advanced solid tumor such as melanoma, head and neck, liver or kidney cancer.

This clone was counted once. The chain joins TRBV4-2 to TRBJ2-7; 9 nucleotides line up with TRBD1. CDR1 LGHNA and CDR2 YNFKEQ come from the germline V gene. With V trimmed by 0 bases and J by 6 bases, 6 bases remained unmatched. The CDR3 sequence is 15 residues long. The CDR3 coding sequence is TGTGCCAGCAGCCAAGATTCAGGACAGGGGCGCGAGCAGTACTTC. This sequence encodes CASSQDSGQGREQYF.

This chain links TRBV6-5 with TRBJ2-7, with D possibly being TRBD2 (7 bases). Trimming removed 2 bases from V and 6 bases from J, with 11 bases in between. CDR3 size: 13 residues. The germline V gene has CDR1 MNHEY and CDR2 SVGAGI. The DNA for the CDR3 is TGTGCCAGCAGTTACGGGGGGGCGGGCGAGCAGTACTTC. Its protein is CASSYGGAGEQYF.

The chain uses TRBV7-6 and TRBJ2-7; D uncertain. This CDR3 contains 14 residues. V lost 3 bases to trimming and J lost 3 bases, with 12 bases between them. Looked up from germline, CDR1 is SGHVS and CDR2 is FNYEAQ. The CDR3 loop reads CASSLGALSYEQYF. In DNA, the CDR3 is TGTGCCAGCAGCTTGGGCGCTCTCAGCTACGAGCAGTACTTC.

The chain is built from TRBV19 and TRBJ1-5, with D possibly TRBD1 on 5 matching bases. This CDR3 region has 15 residues. Germline CDR1 reads LNHDA; CDR2 reads SQIVND (reference sequence). The germline V and J ends were trimmed by 5 bases and 9 bases, with 20 bases remaining between them. CDR3 loop: CASSPVFEGRRPQHF. CDR3 nucleotide sequence: TGTGCCAGTAGTCCAGTTTTCGAGGGGAGACGGCCCCAGCATTTT.

The V call is TRBV5-4, the J call TRBJ1-4, with 11 nucleotides matching TRBD1. Per the germline V gene, CDR1 is SGHNT and CDR2 is YYREEE (reference sequence). The CDR3 consists of 15 residues. V was clipped by 4 bases and J by 4 bases; unmatched bases: 3. CDR3 nucleotides: TGTGCCAGCAGCGGACAGGGGGCGGATAATGAAAAACTGTTTTTT. It translates to CASSGQGADNEKLFF.

The CDR3 nucleotides read TGTGCCAGCAGCTATCCTTTCGCGGGGACAGATACGCAGTATTTT. It encodes CASSYPFAGTDTQYF. J is TRBJ2-3 and V is TRBV5-4; D perhaps matches TRBD2 (6 bases). CDR1 and CDR2 (germline): SGHNT, YYREEE (reference sequence). V was clipped by 3 bases and J by 3 bases, with 14 bases between them. CDR3 length: 15 residues.

Comments on this clone: Mismatch with germline at one junction end may stem from a read error. This chain joins TRBV7-6 and TRBJ2-6; TRBD2 aligns across 8 bases. Looked up from germline, CDR1 is SGHVS and CDR2 is FNYEAQ. The CDR3 runs to 15 residues. The CDR3: CASSVAGSGANVLTF. Here the CDR3 DNA reads TGTGCCAGCAGCGTAGCGGGGTCTGGGGCCAACGTCCTGACTTTC.

V and J are TRBV30 and TRBJ1-2; D remains unclear. Deletions cut 2 bases from V and 7 bases from J, with 14 bases between. The CDR3 loop spans 13 amino acids. Germline CDR1 is GTSNPN and CDR2 is SVGIG (reference sequence). CDR3 nucleotides: TGTGCCTGGAGTAAAAGGGAGTTCTCTGGCTACACCTTC. It is translated as CAWSKREFSGYTF.

On this clone itself: The identical CDR3 is also encoded by other nucleotide sequences in the sample. The CDR3 protein is CAWSVGGETQYF. As DNA, the CDR3 is TGTGCCTGGAGTGTAGGCGGGGAGACCCAGTACTTC. V gene TRBV30 combines with J gene TRBJ2-5, with a possible D match to TRBD2 (5 bases). The CDR3 has 12 residues. CDR1 and CDR2 from the germline V gene are GTSNPN and SVGIG (reference sequence). Trimming took 0 bases from V and 5 from J, leaving 7 bases between them.

The chain has TRBV2 and TRBJ2-3; D is uncertain. The V end was cut by 9 bases, the J end by 0 bases, with 19 bases between. From germline, CDR1 is SNHLY and CDR2 FYNNEI. The CDR3 length is 16 residues. CDR3 sequence (DNA): TGTGCCAGACGTACACCCCCCAGCGCGAGCACAGATACGCAGTATTTT. Encoded protein: CARRTPPSASTDTQYF.

This chain joins TRBV6-1 and TRBJ1-6, with D possibly matching TRBD1 (5 bases). The germline V gene has CDR1 MNHNS and CDR2 SASEGT. The V gene lost 7 bases and the J gene lost 8 bases, with 18 bases spanning the gap. CDR3 length: 15 residues. The CDR3 DNA reads as TGTGCCAGCATCAGTCCCCCAGGGCAGGATTCACCCCTCCACTTT. Amino acids: CASISPPGQDSPLHF.

Concerning this clone itself: A read error may produce the germline difference seen at one junction end. The V and J genes are TRBV7-7 and TRBJ2-3; 9 nucleotides match TRBD2. Germline assignment: CDR1 SSHAT and CDR2 FNYEAQ (reference sequence). The CDR3 is 16 residues long. The CDR3 nucleotides are TGTGCTAGCAGCTTAGGTAGCGGGAGTGATACAGATACGCAGTATTTT. It yields the protein CASSLGSGSDTDTQYF. The full variable domain, its missing parts supplied by reference TRBV7-7 and TRBJ2-3, is GAGVSQSPRYKVTKRGQDVTLRCDPISSHATLYWYQQALGQGPEFLTYFNYEAQPDKSGLPSDRFSAERPEGSISTLTIQRTEQRDSAMYRCASSLGSGSDTDTQYFGPGTRLTVL.

The chain has TRBV15 and TRBJ1-1; D is possibly TRBD1 (6 bases). Germline V CDR1 and CDR2: LNHNV, YYDKDF (reference sequence). The V and J ends lost 0 bases and 4 bases respectively, with 9 bases between them. The CDR3 loop spans 14 amino acids. CDR3 protein: CATSRDRGGTEAFF. The DNA of the CDR3 is TGTGCCACCAGCAGAGATCGAGGGGGCACTGAAGCTTTCTTT.

V and J are TRBV6-4 and TRBJ2-1; 11 positions agree with TRBD2. CDR1 is MRHNA and CDR2 is SNTAGT in the germline V gene. The V and J ends lost 4 bases and 3 bases, in that order; junction bases with no gene match: 2. The CDR3 length is 15 residues. The CDR3 region is CASSVLAGGYNEQFF. In nucleotides, the CDR3 is TGTGCCAGCAGTGTGCTAGCGGGAGGCTACAATGAGCAGTTCTTC.

This clone was recorded once. The V call is TRBV4-2, the J call TRBJ2-1; perhaps TRBD1 as D (6 bases). This CDR3 comprises 13 residues. V lost 2 bases, J lost 7 bases, and 9 bases lay in between. Germline lookup yields CDR1 LGHNA and CDR2 YNFKEQ. The CDR3 protein is CASSQTGRNEQFF. CDR3 DNA: TGTGCCAGCAGCCAAACAGGGCGAAATGAGCAGTTCTTC.

There are a few counts of this clone. The gene calls are TRBV9 and TRBJ2-1; maybe TRBD2 (6 bases). In germline, CDR1 is SGDLS, CDR2 YYNGEE. Trimming shortened V by 4 bases and J by 5 bases, and 22 bases separated the two germline ends. CDR3 length equals 17 residues. The CDR3 here is CASSLRGGASVHNEQFF. In DNA, the CDR3 is TGTGCCAGCAGCCTTAGGGGAGGAGCTAGCGTCCACAATGAGCAGTTCTTC.

The CDR3 spells CASSQDRSQGQPQHF. CDR3 sequence (DNA): TGTGCCAGCAGCCAAGATAGGTCCCAAGGTCAGCCCCAGCATTTT. The chain links TRBV4-2 to TRBJ1-5, with no clear D. The germline CDR1 and CDR2 sequences are LGHNA and YNFKEQ. The CDR3 has 15 amino acids. V lost 0 bases and J 6 bases, leaving 12 bases between the germline ends.

Regarding this clone: Since the CDR3 does not end with the conserved phenylalanine or tryptophan, this likely comes from a read error. Because the CDR3's place on the DNA is in doubt, the DNA is left out and the CDR3 is given as listed by TCRdb. The chain has TRBV28 and TRBJ2-7; TRBD2 is taken as the D call from the table, unchecked against the DNA. The germline gives CDR1 MDHEN, CDR2 SYDVKM. The CDR3 sequence runs 12 residues, both termini included. CDR3 amino acids: CASTPGMTPLLY.

As DNA, the CDR3 is TGTGCCAGCAGGCCCGGGGACAGGCAGAACACTGAAGCTTTCTTT. It yields the protein CASRPGDRQNTEAFF. This chain joins TRBV28 and TRBJ1-1; 8 nucleotides match TRBD1. CDR1 is MDHEN, CDR2 SYDVKM, per germline. The CDR3 is 15 residues long. The junction had 7 bases not matched to a gene; V was cut back by 6 bases and J by 1 base.

This clone has a single count. The rearrangement joins TRBV2 to TRBJ2-2; a possible D gene is TRBD1 (6 bases). Trimming removed 2 bases at V and 1 base at J, with 8 bases between. CDR1 and CDR2 (germline): SNHLY, FYNNEI. This CDR3 is 15 amino acids long. The CDR3 spells CASSEQGRNTGELFF. The CDR3 DNA follows: TGTGCCAGCAGTGAACAGGGGCGGAACACCGGGGAGCTGTTTTTT.

This sequence joins TRBV28 and TRBJ1-2; 8 nucleotides line up with TRBD1. The CDR3 consists of 13 residues. Germline CDR1 and CDR2: MDHEN and SYDVKM. The V gene end was trimmed by 5 bases and the J gene end by 8 bases; junction bases not matched to a gene: 7. The CDR3 DNA reads as TGTGCCAGCAGTCTTCAGGGGGCAAGGGGCTACACCTTC. This sequence encodes CASSLQGARGYTF.

This clone occurred a few times. V is TRBV7-9 and J is TRBJ1-2; no reliable D call. V gave up 10 bases and J gave up 3 bases, with 12 bases separating them. Per the germline V gene, CDR1 is SEHNR and CDR2 is FQNEAQ (reference sequence). The CDR3 is 12 residues long. CDR3 coding DNA: TGTGCCATAGAGGGCATCTACTATGGCTACACCTTC. Amino acids: CAIEGIYYGYTF.

This clone appeared a single time. Sequence at one end of the junction differs from germline and may be a read error. The V and J genes are TRBV29-1 and TRBJ1-3; D gene uncertain. The CDR3 runs 14 residues. Germline CDR1 SQVTM, CDR2 ANQGSEA. CDR3: CSVEGTSSGNTIYF. The CDR3 DNA reads as TGCAGCGTCGAAGGTACGTCGAGTGGAAACACCATATATTTT.